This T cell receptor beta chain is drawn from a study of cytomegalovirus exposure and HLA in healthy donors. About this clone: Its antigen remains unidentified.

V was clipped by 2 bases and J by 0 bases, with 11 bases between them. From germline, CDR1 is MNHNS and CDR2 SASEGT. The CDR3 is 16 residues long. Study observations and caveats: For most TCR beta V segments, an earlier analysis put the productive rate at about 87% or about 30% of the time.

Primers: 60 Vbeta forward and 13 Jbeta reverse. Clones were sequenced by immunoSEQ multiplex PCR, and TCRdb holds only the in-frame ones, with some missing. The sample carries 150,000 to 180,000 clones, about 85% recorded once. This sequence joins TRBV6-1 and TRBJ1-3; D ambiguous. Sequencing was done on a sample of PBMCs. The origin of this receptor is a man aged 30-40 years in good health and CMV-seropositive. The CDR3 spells CASSEHGGRSGNTIYF. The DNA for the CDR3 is TGTGCCAGCAGTGAACACGGAGGGCGCTCTGGAAACACCATATATTTT.